The present entry profiles one T cell receptor (beta chain) with its context. Its matching antigen is unknown. These data are taken from a study of immune evolution from preneoplasia to lung adenocarcinoma. General study results and limits: Normal lung had highest clonality; later lesions appeared denser, more diverse.

The length of the CDR3 is 15 residues. CDR1 MNHNS and CDR2 SASEGT come from the germline V gene. The V gene lost 7 bases and the J gene lost 0 bases, with 12 bases spanning the gap. The table came from immunoSEQ multiplex PCR; TCRdb's copy has only in-frame clones and leaves some out. Among about 6,300 clones listed, roughly 85% were seen once. Sequencing input: FFPE minimally invasive lung adenocarcinoma tissue. This TCR was sampled from a person between 55 and 80 years old with lung adenocarcinoma. V usage is TRBV6-1 and J usage is TRBJ1-4; D is ambiguous. CDR3 nucleotide sequence: TGTGCCAGCAAGGGTGGTAGAACAACTAATGAAAAACTGTTTTTT. Translating gives CASKGGRTTNEKLFF.